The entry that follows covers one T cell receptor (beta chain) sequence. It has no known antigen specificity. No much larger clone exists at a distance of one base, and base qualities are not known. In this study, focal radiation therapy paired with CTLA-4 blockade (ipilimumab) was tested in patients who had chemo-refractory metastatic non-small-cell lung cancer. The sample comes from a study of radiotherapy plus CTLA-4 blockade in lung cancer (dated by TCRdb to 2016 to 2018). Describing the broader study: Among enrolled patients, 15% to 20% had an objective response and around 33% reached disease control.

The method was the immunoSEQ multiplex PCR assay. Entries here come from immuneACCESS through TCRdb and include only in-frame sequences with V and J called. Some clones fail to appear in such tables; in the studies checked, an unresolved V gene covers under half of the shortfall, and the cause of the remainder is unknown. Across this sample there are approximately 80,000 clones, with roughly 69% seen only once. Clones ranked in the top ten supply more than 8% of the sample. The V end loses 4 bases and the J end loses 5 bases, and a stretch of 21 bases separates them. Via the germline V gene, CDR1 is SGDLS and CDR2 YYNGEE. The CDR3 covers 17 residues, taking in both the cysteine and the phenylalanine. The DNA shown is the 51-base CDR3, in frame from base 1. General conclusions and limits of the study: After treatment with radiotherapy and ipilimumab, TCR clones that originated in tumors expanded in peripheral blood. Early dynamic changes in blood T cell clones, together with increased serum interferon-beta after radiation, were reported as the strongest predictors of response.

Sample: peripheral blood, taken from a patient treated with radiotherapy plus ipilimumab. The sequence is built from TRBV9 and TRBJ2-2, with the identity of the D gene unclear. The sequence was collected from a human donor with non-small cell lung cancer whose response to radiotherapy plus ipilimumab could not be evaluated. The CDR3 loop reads CASSRLDGGAKTGELFF. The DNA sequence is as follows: TGTGCCAGCAGCCGACTCGATGGCGGAGCTAAAACCGGGGAGCTGTTTTTT.